Listed below are T cell receptor beta chains from one sample, sequenced in a study of cytomegalovirus exposure and HLA in healthy donors. Some clones are missing from TCRdb's copy, which holds only in-frame ones; the method was immunoSEQ multiplex PCR. The table includes approximately 160,000 clones, less than 85% detected once. The sequenced sample consisted of PBMCs. These receptors were collected from a young man in good health and CMV-seronegative. The CDR3 runs from the conserved cysteine through the conserved F or W. Each record gives: CDR3 protein, CDR3 DNA, D gene, J gene, clone size, V gene. D genes are given only for firm matches. Clone size is not always given. Where it is, it says once, few, many or a class for expanded clones.

CDR3 protein: CASRTEGLQETQYF
CDR3 DNA: TGTGCCAGCAGGACGGAGGGGTTACAAGAGACCCAGTACTTC
D gene: NA
J gene: TRBJ2-5
clone size: NA
V gene: TRBV5-6

CDR3 protein: CASSSAIAGGKNEQFF
CDR3 DNA: TGTGCCAGCAGCTCCGCTATAGCGGGAGGTAAGAATGAGCAGTTCTTC
D gene: TRBD2
J gene: TRBJ2-1
clone size: NA
V gene: TRBV7-3

CDR3 protein: CASSLGLAGETQYF
CDR3 DNA: TGTGCCAGCAGCCTCGGACTAGCGGGAGAGACCCAGTACTTC
D gene: TRBD2
J gene: TRBJ2-5
clone size: NA
V gene: TRBV7-3

CDR3 protein: CASSYGQARGYTF
CDR3 DNA: TGTGCCAGCAGCTATGGACAAGCTCGTGGCTACACCTTC
D gene: NA
J gene: TRBJ1-2
clone size: NA
V gene: TRBV7-9

CDR3 protein: CASSLRDSGEEQYF
CDR3 DNA: TGTGCCAGCAGTCTCCGGGACTCTGGGGAGGAGCAGTACTTC
D gene: NA
J gene: TRBJ2-7
clone size: NA
V gene: TRBV28

CDR3 protein: CASKRGGKTGELFF
CDR3 DNA: TGTGCCAGCAAGCGGGGGGGCAAAACCGGGGAGCTGTTTTTT
D gene: TRBD2
J gene: TRBJ2-2
clone size: NA
V gene: TRBV7-2

CDR3 protein: CASSSGHGGYTF
CDR3 DNA: TGCGCCAGCAGCTCCGGACACGGAGGCTACACCTTC
D gene: NA
J gene: TRBJ1-2
clone size: once
V gene: TRBV5-1

CDR3 protein: CATSTNQGGKGYTF
CDR3 DNA: TGTGCCACCAGCACCAACCAGGGGGGTAAGGGCTACACCTTC
D gene: TRBD1
J gene: TRBJ1-2
clone size: NA
V gene: TRBV15

CDR3 protein: CATSGPDSYPTDTQYF
CDR3 DNA: TGTGCCACCAGCGGACCGGACTCTTACCCCACAGATACGCAGTATTTT
D gene: NA
J gene: TRBJ2-3
clone size: once
V gene: TRBV15

CDR3 protein: CASSPGAGLSYEQYF
CDR3 DNA: TGTGCCAGCTCACCAGGGGCAGGCCTCTCCTACGAGCAGTACTTC
D gene: NA
J gene: TRBJ2-7
clone size: NA
V gene: TRBV18

CDR3 protein: CASTTGGLLYGYTF
CDR3 DNA: TGTGCCAGTACCACAGGGGGCCTACTTTATGGCTACACCTTC
D gene: TRBD1
J gene: TRBJ1-2
clone size: NA
V gene: TRBV19

CDR3 protein: CASSRKGVGGELFF
CDR3 DNA: TGTGCCAGCAGTCGTAAAGGGGTTGGCGGGGAGCTGTTTTTT
D gene: NA
J gene: TRBJ2-2
clone size: NA
V gene: TRBV9

CDR3 protein: CATSSGQGKETQYF
CDR3 DNA: TGTGCCACCAGCAGTGGACAGGGCAAAGAGACCCAGTACTTC
D gene: TRBD1
J gene: TRBJ2-5
clone size: NA
V gene: TRBV15

CDR3 protein: CASSLEAGGTDTQYF
CDR3 DNA: TGTGCCAGCAGTTTAGAAGCGGGAGGCACAGATACGCAGTATTTT
D gene: TRBD2
J gene: TRBJ2-3
clone size: NA
V gene: TRBV28

CDR3 protein: CSPRAGQKLFF
CDR3 DNA: TGCAGTCCCCGCGCGGGACAAAAACTGTTTTTT
D gene: NA
J gene: TRBJ1-4
clone size: NA
V gene: TRBV20-1

CDR3 protein: CSSSYSTSPYEQYF
CDR3 DNA: TGTTCCAGCAGCTATTCCACATCCCCCTACGAGCAGTACTTC
D gene: NA
J gene: TRBJ2-7
clone size: NA
V gene: TRBV7-9

CDR3 protein: CASSFGLAGYEQYF
CDR3 DNA: TGTGCCAGCAGTTTCGGACTAGCGGGCTACGAGCAGTACTTC
D gene: TRBD2
J gene: TRBJ2-7
clone size: once
V gene: TRBV27

CDR3 protein: CASSQVGGHEQYF
CDR3 DNA: TGCGCCAGCAGCCAAGTTGGGGGCCACGAGCAGTACTTC
D gene: NA
J gene: TRBJ2-7
clone size: NA
V gene: TRBV4-1

CDR3 protein: CASSQGDRELPYEQYF
CDR3 DNA: TGTGCCAGCTCACAAGGGGACCGGGAGCTCCCCTACGAGCAGTACTTC
D gene: NA
J gene: TRBJ2-7
clone size: NA
V gene: TRBV18

CDR3 protein: CASSLRGQANTEAFF
CDR3 DNA: TGTGCCAGCTCACTAAGAGGACAGGCAAACACTGAAGCTTTCTTT
D gene: TRBD1
J gene: TRBJ1-1
clone size: NA
V gene: TRBV18

CDR3 protein: CASSYSTSGSYEQYF
CDR3 DNA: TGTGCCAGCAGTTACTCGACTAGCGGATCCTACGAGCAGTACTTC
D gene: TRBD2
J gene: TRBJ2-7
clone size: NA
V gene: TRBV6-5

CDR3 protein: CASSLSSVAGTYEQYF
CDR3 DNA: TGTGCCAGCAGTTTATCGAGTGTAGCGGGTACCTACGAGCAGTACTTC
D gene: TRBD2
J gene: TRBJ2-7
clone size: NA
V gene: TRBV28

CDR3 protein: CASGLYEQYF
CDR3 DNA: TGTGCCAGCGGCTTGTACGAGCAGTACTTC
D gene: NA
J gene: TRBJ2-7
clone size: NA
V gene: TRBV7-2

CDR3 protein: CASSQISGQGMYEQYF
CDR3 DNA: TGCGCCAGCAGCCAAATCTCGGGACAGGGGATGTACGAGCAGTACTTC
D gene: TRBD1
J gene: TRBJ2-7
clone size: few
V gene: TRBV4-1

CDR3 protein: CASSQEDLRDSYSYEQYF
CDR3 DNA: TGCGCCAGCAGCCAAGAGGACCTCCGGGACTCCTACTCCTACGAGCAGTACTTC
D gene: NA
J gene: TRBJ2-7
clone size: NA
V gene: TRBV4-1

CDR3 protein: CASSRGLVSDTQYF
CDR3 DNA: TGTGCCAGCAGTAGGGGGCTAGTTTCAGATACGCAGTATTTT
D gene: TRBD1
J gene: TRBJ2-3
clone size: NA
V gene: TRBV7-3

CDR3 protein: CASSSGGQGNEAFF
CDR3 DNA: TGCGCCAGCAGCTCGGGGGGACAGGGGAATGAAGCTTTCTTT
D gene: TRBD1
J gene: TRBJ1-1
clone size: once
V gene: TRBV5-1

CDR3 protein: CASSTGVGQPQHF
CDR3 DNA: TGTGCCAGCAGCACGGGGGTGGGTCAGCCCCAGCATTTT
D gene: NA
J gene: TRBJ1-5
clone size: NA
V gene: TRBV9

CDR3 protein: CASRGQRIEKLFF
CDR3 DNA: TGTGCCAGTAGGGGACAGCGGATAGAAAAACTGTTTTTT
D gene: TRBD1
J gene: TRBJ1-4
clone size: NA
V gene: TRBV19

CDR3 protein: CAWMGTSGRAPSYEQYF
CDR3 DNA: TGTGCCTGGATGGGGACTAGCGGGAGGGCCCCTTCTTACGAGCAGTACTTC
D gene: TRBD2
J gene: TRBJ2-7
clone size: NA
V gene: TRBV30

CDR3 protein: CASVSVSEAFF
CDR3 DNA: TGTGCCAGCGTTTCGGTTTCTGAAGCTTTCTTT
D gene: NA
J gene: TRBJ1-1
clone size: NA
V gene: TRBV28

CDR3 protein: CASSFWTGVNTEAFF
CDR3 DNA: TGCGCCAGCAGCTTCTGGACAGGGGTGAACACTGAAGCTTTCTTT
D gene: TRBD1
J gene: TRBJ1-1
clone size: NA
V gene: TRBV5-1

CDR3 protein: CASSLGDGSSYEQYF
CDR3 DNA: TGTGCCAGCAGTTTAGGGGACGGGAGCTCCTACGAGCAGTACTTC
D gene: NA
J gene: TRBJ2-7
clone size: NA
V gene: TRBV27

CDR3 protein: CASSFRGATEAFF
CDR3 DNA: TGTGCCAGCAGCTTCCGGGGAGCCACTGAAGCTTTCTTT
D gene: NA
J gene: TRBJ1-1
clone size: NA
V gene: TRBV5-4

CDR3 protein: CASGGGTGAYEQYF
CDR3 DNA: TGTGCCAGCGGGGGGGGGACAGGAGCCTACGAGCAGTACTTC
D gene: NA
J gene: TRBJ2-7
clone size: once
V gene: TRBV11-3

CDR3 protein: CASSDDGGTEAFF
CDR3 DNA: TGTGCCAGCAGTGACGACGGGGGGACTGAAGCTTTCTTT
D gene: NA
J gene: TRBJ1-1
clone size: NA
V gene: TRBV6-4

CDR3 protein: CSTTGTGGNSGANVLTF
CDR3 DNA: TGCAGCACCACCGGGACAGGGGGTAACTCTGGGGCCAACGTCCTGACTTTC
D gene: TRBD1
J gene: TRBJ2-6
clone size: NA
V gene: TRBV29-1

CDR3 protein: CASSYSGEGFNTEAFF
CDR3 DNA: TGTGCCAGCAGTTATTCAGGGGAGGGTTTCAACACTGAAGCTTTCTTT
D gene: NA
J gene: TRBJ1-1
clone size: NA
V gene: TRBV6-5

CDR3 protein: CSSSSGQLNTEAFF
CDR3 DNA: TGTTCCAGCAGCTCGGGACAGCTGAACACTGAAGCTTTCTTT
D gene: TRBD1
J gene: TRBJ1-1
clone size: NA
V gene: TRBV7-9

CDR3 protein: CASGLNREREQYF
CDR3 DNA: TGTGCTAGTGGTCTGAACAGGGAGAGAGAGCAGTACTTC
D gene: NA
J gene: TRBJ2-7
clone size: NA
V gene: TRBV12-5

CDR3 protein: CASSIELQGAHEQYF
CDR3 DNA: TGTGCCAGTAGTATAGAGCTACAGGGGGCACACGAGCAGTACTTC
D gene: TRBD1
J gene: TRBJ2-7
clone size: NA
V gene: TRBV19

CDR3 protein: CASSPSDRNNYGYTF
CDR3 DNA: TGTGCCAGCAGCCCTTCGGACAGAAATAACTATGGCTACACCTTC
D gene: NA
J gene: TRBJ1-2
clone size: NA
V gene: TRBV5-6

CDR3 protein: CASSGRVRTSGRGETQYF
CDR3 DNA: TGTGCCAGCAGTGGAAGAGTTAGGACTAGCGGGAGGGGAGAGACCCAGTACTTC
D gene: TRBD2
J gene: TRBJ2-5
clone size: NA
V gene: TRBV2

CDR3 protein: CASSLETEPRDQPQHF
CDR3 DNA: TGTGCCAGCAGTTTAGAGACAGAGCCAAGGGATCAGCCCCAGCATTTT
D gene: NA
J gene: TRBJ1-5
clone size: NA
V gene: TRBV6-4

CDR3 protein: CASSEHTDSNTEAFF
CDR3 DNA: TGTGCCAGCAGTGAGCACACGGACAGCAACACTGAAGCTTTCTTT
D gene: NA
J gene: TRBJ1-1
clone size: few
V gene: TRBV6-1

CDR3 protein: CASSVGGGTGELFF
CDR3 DNA: TGTGCCAGCAGCGTAGGCGGGGGGACCGGGGAGCTGTTTTTT
D gene: TRBD2
J gene: TRBJ2-2
clone size: NA
V gene: TRBV9

CDR3 protein: CSARDSYEQYF
CDR3 DNA: TGCAGTGCTAGAGATAGCTACGAGCAGTACTTC
D gene: NA
J gene: TRBJ2-7
clone size: NA
V gene: TRBV20-1

CDR3 protein: CAISERDRDQPQHF
CDR3 DNA: TGTGCCATCAGTGAAAGGGACAGGGATCAGCCCCAGCATTTT
D gene: TRBD1
J gene: TRBJ1-5
clone size: NA
V gene: TRBV10-3

CDR3 protein: CASSPGLAEYEQYF
CDR3 DNA: TGTGCCAGCAGCCCAGGACTAGCGGAATACGAGCAGTACTTC
D gene: TRBD2
J gene: TRBJ2-7
clone size: NA
V gene: TRBV11-2

CDR3 protein: CSAAPEAGNTIYF
CDR3 DNA: TGCAGCGCCGCCCCCGAGGCTGGAAACACCATATATTTT
D gene: NA
J gene: TRBJ1-3
clone size: few
V gene: TRBV29-1

CDR3 protein: CAWSLILAGVGGKTQYF
CDR3 DNA: TGTGCCTGGAGTTTGATACTAGCGGGAGTAGGGGGAAAGACCCAGTACTTC
D gene: TRBD2
J gene: TRBJ2-5
clone size: NA
V gene: TRBV30